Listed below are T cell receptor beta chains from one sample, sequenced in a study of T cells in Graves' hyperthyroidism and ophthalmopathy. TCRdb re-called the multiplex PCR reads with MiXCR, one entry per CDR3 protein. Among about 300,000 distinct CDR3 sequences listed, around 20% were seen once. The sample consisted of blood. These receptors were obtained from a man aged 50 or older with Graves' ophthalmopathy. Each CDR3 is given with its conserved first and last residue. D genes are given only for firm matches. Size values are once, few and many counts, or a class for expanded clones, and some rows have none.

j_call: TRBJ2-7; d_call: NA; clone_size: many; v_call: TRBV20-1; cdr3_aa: CSARDVGATYEQYF; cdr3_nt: TGCAGTGCTAGAGACGTGGGGGCCACCTACGAGCAGTACTTC
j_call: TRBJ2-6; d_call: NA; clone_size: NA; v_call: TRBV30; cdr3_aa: CAWSSSGANVLTF; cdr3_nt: TGTGCCTGGAGTAGCTCTGGGGCCAACGTCCTGACTTTC
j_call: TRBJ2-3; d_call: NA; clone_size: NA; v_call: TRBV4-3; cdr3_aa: CASSHKIIGQQTSTDTQYF; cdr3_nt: TGCGCCAGCAGCCACAAGATTATCGGACAGCAAACTAGCACAGATACGCAGTATTTT
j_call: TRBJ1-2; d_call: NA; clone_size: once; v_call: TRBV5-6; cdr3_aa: CASSSPGSGYGYTF; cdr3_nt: TGTGCCAGCAGCTCCCCGGGGTCAGGCTATGGCTACACCTTC
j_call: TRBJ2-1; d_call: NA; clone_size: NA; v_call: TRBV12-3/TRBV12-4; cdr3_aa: CASSLEGLNEQFF; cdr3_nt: TGTGCCAGCAGTTTGGAAGGTTTAAATGAGCAGTTCTTC
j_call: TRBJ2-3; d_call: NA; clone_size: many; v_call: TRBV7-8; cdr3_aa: CASSSGVWGRTDTQYF; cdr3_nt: TGTGCCAGCAGCTCCGGAGTGTGGGGCCGCACAGATACGCAGTATTTT
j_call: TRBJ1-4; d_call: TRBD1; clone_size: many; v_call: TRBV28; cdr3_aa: CATSDRLRVNEKLFF; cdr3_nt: TGTGCCACCTCGGACAGGCTAAGGGTTAATGAAAAACTGTTTTTT
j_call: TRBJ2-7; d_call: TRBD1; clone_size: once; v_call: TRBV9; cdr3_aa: CASSAGQDAYEQYF; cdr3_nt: TGTGCCAGCAGCGCCGGACAGGATGCCTACGAGCAGTACTTC
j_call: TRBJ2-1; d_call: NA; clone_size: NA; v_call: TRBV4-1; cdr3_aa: CASSRLRGDEQFF; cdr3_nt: TGCGCCAGCAGCCGGCTCCGGGGCGATGAGCAGTTCTTC
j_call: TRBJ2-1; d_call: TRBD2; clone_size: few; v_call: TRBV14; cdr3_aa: CASSHPGLAGNEQFF; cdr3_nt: TGTGCCAGCAGCCACCCGGGACTAGCGGGCAATGAGCAGTTCTTC
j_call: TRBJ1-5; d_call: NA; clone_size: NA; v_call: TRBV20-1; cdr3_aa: CSARLGSNQPQHF; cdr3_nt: TGCAGTGCTAGATTGGGGTCTAATCAGCCCCAGCATTTT
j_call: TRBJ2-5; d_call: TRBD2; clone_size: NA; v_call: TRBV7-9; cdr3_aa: CASSFATVSRDLRRERNRQETQYF; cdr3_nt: TGTGCCAGCAGCTTCGCAACCGTCTCCAGGGACCTTCGGCGGGAGCGCAATCGTCAAGAGACCCAGTACTTC
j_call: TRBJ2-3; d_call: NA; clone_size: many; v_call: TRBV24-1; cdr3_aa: CATSSGGRTDTQYF; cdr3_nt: TGTGCCACCAGTTCCGGGGGTAGAACAGATACGCAGTATTTT
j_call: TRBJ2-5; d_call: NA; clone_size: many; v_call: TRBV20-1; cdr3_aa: CSAPSLTITGTQYF; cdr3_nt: TGCAGTGCGCCGAGCTTGACAATCACGGGGACCCAGTACTTC
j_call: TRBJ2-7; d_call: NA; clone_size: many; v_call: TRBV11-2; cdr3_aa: CASRQTGAGSYEQYF; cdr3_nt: TGTGCCAGCAGGCAAACGGGGGCGGGTTCGTACGAGCAGTACTTC
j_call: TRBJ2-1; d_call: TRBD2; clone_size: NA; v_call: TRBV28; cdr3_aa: CASSFTGRDEQFF; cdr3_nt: TGTGCCAGCAGTTTCACCGGGAGGGATGAGCAGTTCTTC
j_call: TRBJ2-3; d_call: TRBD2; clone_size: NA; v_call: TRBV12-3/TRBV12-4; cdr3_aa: CASRYIAGADTQYF; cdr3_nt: TGTGCCAGCAGGTATATAGCGGGAGCAGATACGCAGTATTTT
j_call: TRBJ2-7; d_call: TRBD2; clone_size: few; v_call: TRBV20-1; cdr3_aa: CSASKTSGRVEQYF; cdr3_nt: TGCAGTGCTAGTAAAACTAGCGGGAGGGTTGAGCAGTACTTC
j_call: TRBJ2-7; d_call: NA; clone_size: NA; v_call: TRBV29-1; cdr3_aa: CSVEGQRSLEQYF; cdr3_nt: TGCAGCGTGGAAGGGCAGAGGTCTCTCGAGCAGTACTTC
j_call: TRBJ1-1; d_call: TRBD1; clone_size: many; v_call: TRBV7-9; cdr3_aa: CASSLAAGTDTEAFF; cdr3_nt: TGTGCCAGCAGCTTAGCGGCCGGGACAGACACTGAAGCTTTCTTT
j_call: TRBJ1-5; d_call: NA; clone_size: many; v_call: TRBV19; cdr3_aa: CASSKMGSAVQPQHF; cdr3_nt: TGTGCCAGTAGTAAAATGGGCTCGGCGGTACAGCCCCAGCATTTT
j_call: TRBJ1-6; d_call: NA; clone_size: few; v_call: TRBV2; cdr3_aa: CASRPRTEFSPLHF; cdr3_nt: TGTGCCAGCAGACCCCGGACAGAGTTTTCACCCCTCCACTTT
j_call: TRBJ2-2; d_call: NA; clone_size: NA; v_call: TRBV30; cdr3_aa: CAWSVLVGPGELFF; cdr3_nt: TGTGCCTGGAGTGTACTAGTAGGTCCCGGGGAGCTGTTTTTT
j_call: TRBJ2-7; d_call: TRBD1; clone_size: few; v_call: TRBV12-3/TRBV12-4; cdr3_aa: CASSGQAVHSYEQYF; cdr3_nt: TGTGCCAGCAGTGGACAGGCGGTCCACTCCTACGAGCAGTACTTC
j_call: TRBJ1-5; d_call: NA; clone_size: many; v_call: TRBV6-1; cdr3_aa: CASSETFNQPQHF; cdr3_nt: TGTGCCAGCAGTGAAACATTCAACCAGCCCCAGCATTTT
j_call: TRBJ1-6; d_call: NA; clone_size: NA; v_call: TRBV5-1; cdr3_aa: CASSLDGSAGRSPLHF; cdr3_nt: TGCGCCAGCAGCTTGGATGGTTCGGCAGGGCGCTCACCCCTCCACTTT
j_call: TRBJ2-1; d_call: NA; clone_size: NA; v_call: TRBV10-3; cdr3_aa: CAISDRSVGETPTEQFF; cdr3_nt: TGTGCCATCAGTGATAGGTCGGTGGGGGAAACCCCTACAGAGCAGTTCTTC
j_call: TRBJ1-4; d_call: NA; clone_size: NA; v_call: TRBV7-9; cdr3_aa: CASSLAGSNEKLFF; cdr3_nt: TGTGCCAGCAGCTTGGCAGGGTCTAATGAAAAACTGTTTTTT
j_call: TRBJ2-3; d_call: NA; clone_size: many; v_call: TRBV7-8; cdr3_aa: CASSLAGSFPDTQYF; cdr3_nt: TGTGCCAGCAGCTTAGCCGGTAGTTTCCCAGATACGCAGTATTTT
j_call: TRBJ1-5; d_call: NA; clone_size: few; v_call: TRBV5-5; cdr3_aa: CASSPGASGNQPQHF; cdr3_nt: TGTGCCAGCAGCCCCGGGGCAAGTGGCAATCAGCCCCAGCATTTT
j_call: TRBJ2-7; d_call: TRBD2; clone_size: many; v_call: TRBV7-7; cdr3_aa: CASSLTGLAASYEQYF; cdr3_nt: TGTGCTAGCAGCCTAACGGGACTAGCGGCCTCCTACGAGCAGTACTTC
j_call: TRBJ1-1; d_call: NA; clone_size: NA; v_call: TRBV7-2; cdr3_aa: CASSLEQDSTEAFF; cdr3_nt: TGTGCCAGCAGCTTAGAACAGGACAGCACTGAAGCTTTCTTT
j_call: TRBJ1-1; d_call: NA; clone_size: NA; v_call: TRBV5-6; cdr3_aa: CASRYNDLKNTEAFF; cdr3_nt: TGTGCCAGCAGATACAACGACCTGAAGAACACTGAAGCTTTCTTT
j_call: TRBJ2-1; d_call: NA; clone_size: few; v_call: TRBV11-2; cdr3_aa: CASSPQQDEQFF; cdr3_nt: TGTGCCAGCAGCCCCCAGCAGGATGAGCAGTTCTTC
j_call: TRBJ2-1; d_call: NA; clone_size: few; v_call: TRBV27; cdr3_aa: CASSSALTGAYNEQFF; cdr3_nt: TGTGCCAGCAGTTCCGCCCTAACCGGGGCCTACAATGAGCAGTTCTTC
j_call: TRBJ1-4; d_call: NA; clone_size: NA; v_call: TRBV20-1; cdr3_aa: CSAKPPGSEKLFF; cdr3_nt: TGCAGTGCAAAACCCCCGGGTTCTGAAAAACTGTTTTTT
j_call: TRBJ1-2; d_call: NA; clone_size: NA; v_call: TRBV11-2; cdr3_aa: CASSLDHDPIDGYTF; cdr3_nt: TGTGCCAGCAGCTTAGATCATGACCCGATTGATGGCTACACCTTC
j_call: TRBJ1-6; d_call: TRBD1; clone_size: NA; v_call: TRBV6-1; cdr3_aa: CASRGQGYLLHF; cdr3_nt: TGTGCCAGCAGGGGACAGGGGTATCTCCTCCACTTT
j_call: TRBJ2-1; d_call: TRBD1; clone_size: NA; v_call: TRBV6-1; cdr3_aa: CASSYLGQGGNEQFF; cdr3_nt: TGTGCCAGCAGTTATCTTGGACAGGGTGGCAATGAGCAGTTCTTC
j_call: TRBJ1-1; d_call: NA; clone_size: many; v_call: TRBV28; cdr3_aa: CASSLLGPGGTEAFF; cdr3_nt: TGTGCCAGCAGTTTATTAGGCCCCGGGGGCACTGAAGCTTTCTTT
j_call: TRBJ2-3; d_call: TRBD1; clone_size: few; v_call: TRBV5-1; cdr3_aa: CASSLGTGWPRTDTQYF; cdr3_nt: TGCGCCAGCAGCTTGGGGACAGGGTGGCCCCGCACAGATACGCAGTATTTT
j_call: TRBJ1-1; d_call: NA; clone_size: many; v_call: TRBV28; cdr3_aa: CASHDEEGINTEAFF; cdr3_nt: TGTGCCAGCCACGACGAGGAGGGTATTAACACTGAAGCTTTCTTT
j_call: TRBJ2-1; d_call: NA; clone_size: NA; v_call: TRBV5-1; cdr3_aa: CASSLSSPYNEQFF; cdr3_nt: TGCGCCAGCAGCTTGTCGTCACCCTACAATGAGCAGTTCTTC
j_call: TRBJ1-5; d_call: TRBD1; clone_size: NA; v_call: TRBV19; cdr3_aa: CASQGDSQPQHF; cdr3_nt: TGTGCCAGTCAAGGGGACAGTCAGCCCCAGCATTTT
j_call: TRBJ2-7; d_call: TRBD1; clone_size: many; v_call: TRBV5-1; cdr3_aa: CASSLNRGVTYEQYF; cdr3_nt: TGCGCCAGCAGCCTAAACAGGGGGGTGACCTACGAGCAGTACTTC
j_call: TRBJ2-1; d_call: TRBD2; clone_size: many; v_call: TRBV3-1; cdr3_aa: CASRGLAENEQFF; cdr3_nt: TGTGCCAGCCGAGGACTAGCTGAAAATGAGCAGTTCTTC
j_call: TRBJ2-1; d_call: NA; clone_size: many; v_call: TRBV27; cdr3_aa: CASSEAQGLTYNEQFF; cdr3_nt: TGTGCCAGCAGCGAAGCCCAGGGACTGACTTACAATGAGCAGTTCTTC
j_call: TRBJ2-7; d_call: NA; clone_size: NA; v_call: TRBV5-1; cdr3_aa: CASSLAESSYEQYF; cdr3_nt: TGCGCCAGCAGCTTGGCCGAGAGCTCCTACGAGCAGTACTTC
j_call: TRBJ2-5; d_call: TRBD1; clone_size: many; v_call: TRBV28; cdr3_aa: CASSSPGTGQETQYF; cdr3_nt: TGTGCCAGCAGTTCGCCCGGGACAGGACAAGAGACCCAGTACTTC
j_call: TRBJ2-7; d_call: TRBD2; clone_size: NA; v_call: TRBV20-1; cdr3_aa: CSAPGLGANEQYF; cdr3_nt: TGCAGTGCCCCGGGACTAGGAGCCAATGAGCAGTACTTC
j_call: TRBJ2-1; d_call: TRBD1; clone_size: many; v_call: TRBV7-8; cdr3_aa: CASSPWTGSNEQFF; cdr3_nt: TGTGCCAGCAGCCCCTGGACAGGGAGCAATGAGCAGTTCTTC
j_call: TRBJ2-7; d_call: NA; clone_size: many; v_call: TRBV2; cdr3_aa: CASSATSYEQYF; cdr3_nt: TGTGCCAGCAGTGCTACTTCGTACGAGCAGTACTTC